The 32 T cell receptor beta chains presented below share a single source sample, sequenced in a study of response to subunit inactivated influenza vaccine. One entry per CDR3 protein, called by TCRdb with MiXCR from the RT-PCR reads. The sample lists roughly 670,000 distinct CDR3 sequences, approximately 14% occurring once. The sequencing here drew on PBMCs from blood, taken 14 to 15 days before vaccination. The receptor set was obtained from a man aged 45-65 years who received an inactivated influenza vaccine.

The rearrangement joins TRBV5-1 to TRBJ2-2; TRBD1 matches 11 bases. V trimming: 4 bases; J trimming: 6 bases; junction bases outside the gene matches: 8. This CDR3 region has 16 residues. Germline-derived CDR1 and CDR2 are SGHRS and YFSETQ. The CDR3 region is CASSKPGQGVSGELFF. The CDR3 DNA sequence: TGCGCCAGCAGCAAACCGGGACAGGGGGTTTCCGGGGAGCTGTTTTTT.

CDR3 protein: CASSLMFWGGTDTQYF. CDR3 in DNA: TGTGCCAGCAGCTTAATGTTCTGGGGTGGAACAGATACGCAGTATTTT. V is TRBV7-2 and J is TRBJ2-3; no clear D gene. Germline lookup yields CDR1 SGHTA and CDR2 FQGNSA. The CDR3 covers 16 residues. With 2 bases removed from V and 3 bases from J, the gap between germline ends came to 15 bases.

This chain connects TRBV7-2 to TRBJ2-7, with 8 bases that match TRBD1. This CDR3 is built from 13 residues. The V gene end was trimmed by 7 bases and the J gene end by 1 base; junction bases not matched to a gene: 3. Germline CDR1 SGHTA, CDR2 FQGNSA. CDR3 amino acids: CASNRDRSYEQYF. In nucleotides, the CDR3 is TGTGCCAGCAACCGGGACAGGTCCTACGAGCAGTACTTC.

This clonotype was counted between two and nine times. The chain recombines TRBV10-3 with TRBJ2-5; either TRBD1 or TRBD2 may fit D (6 bases each). From germline, CDR1 is ENHRY and CDR2 SYGVKD. The CDR3 is 15 residues long. Deletions cut 8 bases from V and 5 bases from J, with 21 bases between. CDR3 residues: CAIAKGGSIRETQYF. CDR3 in DNA: TGTGCCATCGCTAAAGGGGGGAGCATAAGGGAGACCCAGTACTTC.

This chain connects TRBV20-1 to TRBJ2-7; TRBD1 matches at 8 bases. CDR1 is DFQATT and CDR2 is SNEGSKA in the germline V gene (reference sequence). V was pared by 8 bases and J by 3 bases, with 9 bases of the junction left unmatched. The CDR3 is made up of 13 amino acids. The CDR3 DNA follows: TGCAGTCGCCGGGACAGGAGCGACTACGAGCAGTACTTC. Amino acids: CSRRDRSDYEQYF.

In this sample, this clonotype turned up a few times. The J gene is TRBJ2-7, the V gene TRBV28; 11 bases line up with TRBD2. J lost 4 bases, V lost 6 bases, and 5 bases had no gene match. Per the germline V gene, CDR1 is MDHEN and CDR2 is SYDVKM. The CDR3 sequence is 14 residues long. This chain's CDR3 is CASRSGTSGYEQYF. The CDR3 DNA reads as TGTGCCAGCAGGAGCGGGACTAGCGGATACGAGCAGTACTTC.

The chain carries TRBV5-1 and TRBJ2-2; 7 bases agree with TRBD1. The germline V gene encodes CDR1 SGHRS and CDR2 YFSETQ. The CDR3 runs to 15 residues. V was pared by 4 bases and J by 4 bases, with 7 bases of the junction left unmatched. CDR3 residues: CASSRQGPGTGELFF. The DNA of the CDR3 is TGCGCCAGCAGCCGACAGGGTCCGGGCACCGGGGAGCTGTTTTTT.

This clonotype has more than one count but fewer than ten. The rearrangement uses TRBV5-1 and TRBJ2-5; tentative D call: TRBD1 (6 bases). Trimming left V 2 bases short and J 5 bases short, with 13 bases between. This CDR3 region has 14 residues. The germline gives CDR1 SGHRS, CDR2 YFSETQ. The CDR3 DNA reads TGCGCCAGCAGCTTCGAAGGGGGAGATGAGACCCAGTACTTC. It codes for CASSFEGGDETQYF.

A few counts support this clonotype. The rearrangement joins TRBV13 to TRBJ2-7, with 9 bases lining up with TRBD2. The V and J ends lost 3 bases and 2 bases, in that order; junction bases with no gene match: 5. The CDR3 is made up of 15 amino acids. The germline V gene encodes CDR1 PRHDT and CDR2 FYEKMQ (reference sequence). The CDR3 reads CASSFSGSPPYEQYF. The CDR3 DNA follows: TGTGCCAGCAGCTTTAGCGGGAGTCCCCCCTACGAGCAGTACTTC.

This chain joins TRBV7-9 and TRBJ1-4; D may be TRBD1 (5 bases). V was cut by 6 bases and J by 7 bases, with 12 bases left in between. Per germline, CDR1 SEHNR and CDR2 FQNEAQ (reference sequence). The CDR3 totals 13 residues. The CDR3 DNA follows: TGTGCCAGCAGTTCCGGGACTGGTGAAAAACTGTTTTTT. It codes for CASSSGTGEKLFF.

The rearrangement joins TRBV3-1 to TRBJ1-6; 12 bases fit TRBD1. After removal of 1 base from V and 9 bases from J, the junction contained 4 bases not matched to a gene. Germline CDR1 and CDR2: LGHDT and YNNKEL (reference sequence). The CDR3 has 16 residues. CDR3 bases: TGTGCCAGCAGCCAAGGCGGGGACAGGGGGCGTTCACCCCTCCACTTT. Translation gives CASSQGGDRGRSPLHF.

The genes are TRBV5-1 and TRBJ2-4; D is perhaps TRBD2 (6 bases). From germline, CDR1 is SGHRS and CDR2 YFSETQ. The V end lost 4 bases, the J end lost 3 bases, and 14 bases lay between the germline ends. This CDR3 is 15 amino acids long. The CDR3 DNA follows: TGCGCCAGCAGCCGGGACTTGGGCGGCAAAAACATTCAGTACTTC. Translated, it gives CASSRDLGGKNIQYF.

V usage is TRBV29-1 and J usage is TRBJ2-7; D ambiguous. Germline CDR1 reads SQVTM; CDR2 reads ANQGSEA. Trimming shortened V by 4 bases and J by 2 bases, and 9 bases separated the two germline ends. The CDR3 sequence is 12 residues long. The CDR3 spells CSVGGNPYEQYF. The CDR3 DNA sequence: TGCAGCGTTGGAGGCAATCCCTACGAGCAGTACTTC.

This clonotype was counted a few times. The chain links TRBV7-9 to TRBJ2-7; TRBD2 aligns across 10 bases. CDR3 length: 14 residues. CDR1 is SEHNR and CDR2 is FQNEAQ in the germline V gene (reference sequence). The trim removed 6 bases at V and 5 bases at J, leaving 7 bases unmatched. CDR3 protein: CASRSWLAGDEQYF. CDR3 in DNA: TGTGCCAGCAGGAGTTGGCTAGCGGGAGACGAGCAGTACTTC.

This rearrangement joins TRBV6-1 to TRBJ1-1; 10 nucleotides align to TRBD1. Germline V CDR1 and CDR2: MNHNS, SASEGT. With 6 bases clipped from V and 5 bases from J, the junction kept 6 bases outside the gene matches. CDR3 length: 14 residues. This CDR3 reads CASRPGQGGTEAFF. The CDR3 DNA reads TGTGCCAGCAGACCCGGACAGGGGGGAACTGAAGCTTTCTTT.

The V and J genes are TRBV4-3 and TRBJ2-7; TRBD1 agrees at 7 bases. The CDR3 covers 19 residues. Trimming cost V 2 bases and J 0 bases; bases outside gene matches: 16. Germline-derived CDR1 and CDR2 are LGHNA and YSLEER. CDR3 coding DNA: TGCGCCAGCAGCCAATCATACTTTACAGGGGCGTCCCTCTCCTACGAGCAGTACTTC. Its translation: CASSQSYFTGASLSYEQYF.

This clonotype was detected only a few times. The rearrangement links TRBV24-1 to TRBJ1-6, with 9 bases that match TRBD1. This CDR3 is built from 16 residues. Germline V gene data show CDR1 as KGHDR and CDR2 as SFDVKD. V shed 5 bases and J 6 bases; nucleotides not matched to a gene: 7. The CDR3 sequence: CATSGDGQGINSPLHF. The CDR3 DNA is TGTGCCACCAGTGGGGACGGACAGGGGATTAATTCACCCCTCCACTTT.

About this clonotype itself: A much more abundant neighbour one base away suggests this may be a read error. The V and J genes are TRBV12-3 or TRBV12-4 and TRBJ1-4; D ambiguous. The CDR3 is 15 residues long. CDR3 sequence: CASSSAGAGNVKLFF. As DNA, the CDR3 is TGTGCCAGCAGTTCTGCGGGAGCTGGAAATGTAAAACTGTTTTTT.

The gene calls are TRBV28 and TRBJ2-1, with 7 bases aligning to TRBD2. The length of the CDR3 is 12 residues. Germline V gene lookup returns CDR1 MDHEN and CDR2 SYDVKM. J lost 6 bases, V lost 10 bases, and 6 bases had no gene match. CDR3 coding DNA: TGTGCCACCACGGGGGAGGGCAATGAGCAGTTCTTC. Amino acid sequence: CATTGEGNEQFF.

The table lists this clonotype with many counts. The rearrangement links TRBV9 to TRBJ2-7; 11 nucleotides agree with TRBD1. Germline trimming cut 3 bases from V and 3 bases from J; bases unmatched to any gene: 2. Germline V lookup: CDR1 SGDLS, CDR2 YYNGEE. CDR3 length: 14 amino acids. Here the CDR3 DNA reads TGTGCCAGCAGCGCGGGACAGGGGGGCTACGAGCAGTACTTC. This gives the protein CASSAGQGGYEQYF.

The V gene is TRBV9, the J gene TRBJ2-3, with D perhaps being TRBD1 or TRBD2 (5 bases each). Germline CDR1 reads SGDLS; CDR2 reads YYNGEE. This CDR3 has 14 residues. Trimming left V 0 bases short and J 4 bases short, with 9 bases between. The CDR3 reads CASSVAQGADTQYF. The CDR3 DNA reads TGTGCCAGCAGCGTAGCCCAGGGAGCAGATACGCAGTATTTT.

This clonotype showed up just a few times. V gene TRBV7-2 combines with J gene TRBJ2-1; TRBD1 agrees at 8 bases. After removal of 1 base from V and 3 bases from J, the junction contained 2 bases not matched to a gene. The CDR3 covers 15 residues. Germline loops: CDR1 SGHTA, CDR2 FQGNSA. As DNA, the CDR3 is TGTGCCAGCAGCTTAGACAGGGGGTTCTACAATGAGCAGTTCTTC. This translates into CASSLDRGFYNEQFF.

The V and J genes are TRBV12-3 or TRBV12-4 and TRBJ2-3, with unresolved D. Trimming pared 3 bases from V and 2 bases from J, leaving 9 bases between. The CDR3 is 14 amino acids. CDR3 in DNA: TGTGCCAGCAGTTTCAGGAGCTACACAGATACGCAGTATTTT. Translation: CASSFRSYTDTQYF.

The chain links TRBV6-6 to TRBJ2-7; the D call may be TRBD1 or TRBD2 (5 bases each). V lost 6 bases to trimming and J lost 7 bases, with 16 bases between them. Germline V gives CDR1 MNHNY, CDR2 SVGAGI (reference sequence). The CDR3 has 13 amino acids. The CDR3 coding sequence is TGTGCCAGCAGGTCCGGGACCATGTGGGAGCAGTACTTC. As protein: CASRSGTMWEQYF.

There are a few counts of this clonotype. The gene calls are TRBV4-3 and TRBJ2-7; D may be TRBD1 (6 bases). The CDR3 sequence is 15 residues long. V lost 2 bases and J 3 bases, leaving 14 bases between the germline ends. Germline loops: CDR1 LGHNA, CDR2 YSLEER. This chain's CDR3 is CASSQNPGHGYEQYF. The CDR3 DNA is TGCGCCAGCAGCCAAAACCCGGGACACGGCTACGAGCAGTACTTC.

This clonotype has more than one count but fewer than ten. CDR3 sequence: CASSLYVSREQTQYF. The CDR3, as DNA: TGTGCCAGCAGCTTGTACGTCTCCAGGGAACAGACCCAGTACTTC. This chain links TRBV5-5 with TRBJ2-5; weak D call: TRBD1 (5 bases). Germline CDR1 reads SGHKS; CDR2 reads YYEKEE (reference sequence). The CDR3 length is 15 residues. Trimming cost V 1 base and J 6 bases, with 16 bases left between them.

V gene TRBV24-1 combines with J gene TRBJ2-1; D may correspond to TRBD1 or TRBD2 (7 bases each). Trimming took 7 bases from V and 2 from J, leaving 20 bases between them. Per the germline V gene, CDR1 is KGHDR and CDR2 is SFDVKD. This CDR3 contains 17 residues. As DNA, the CDR3 is TGTGCCACCAGCATGGGAGGGGGCGGGAGCCCCTACAATGAGCAGTTCTTC. Protein sequence: CATSMGGGGSPYNEQFF.

As concerns this clonotype: The junction and the germline gene differ at one end; a read error may be behind it. The chain combines TRBV5-5 with TRBJ2-1, with D unclear. This CDR3 contains 13 residues. Germline lookup yields CDR1 SGHKS and CDR2 YYEKEE (reference sequence). The CDR3: CASSLRSSNEQFF. As DNA, the CDR3 is TGTGCCAGCAGCTTGAGGTCCTCCAATGAGCAGTTCTTC.

This clonotype was picked up many times. The genes are TRBV10-3 and TRBJ2-7; D gene ambiguous. Germline loops: CDR1 ENHRY, CDR2 SYGVKD. This CDR3 region has 13 residues. V lost 0 bases and J lost 1, with 4 bases in between. The CDR3 loop reads CAISESVSYEQYF. The CDR3 DNA is TGTGCCATCAGTGAGTCCGTATCCTACGAGCAGTACTTC.

The chain uses TRBV24-1 and TRBJ1-2, with D uncertain. Germline CDR1 and CDR2: KGHDR and SFDVKD. The CDR3 is 13 amino acids. The V end was cut by 4 bases, the J end by 0 bases, with 5 bases between. CDR3 DNA: TGTGCCACCAGTGAGGGTACTAACTATGGCTACACCTTC. Protein product: CATSEGTNYGYTF.

This clonotype was seen at least ten times. V usage is TRBV5-1 and J usage is TRBJ2-1; D may correspond to TRBD1 or TRBD2 (5 bases each). Germline V lookup: CDR1 SGHRS, CDR2 YFSETQ. V gave up 4 bases and J gave up 0 bases, with 14 bases separating them. The CDR3 runs 16 residues. CDR3 bases: TGCGCCAGCAGCCTGAACCCTGGGGGCTCCTACAATGAGCAGTTCTTC. This codes for CASSLNPGGSYNEQFF. The full variable domain, completed using reference TRBV5-1 and TRBJ2-1, is KAGVTQTPRYLIKTRGQQVTLSCSPISGHRSVSWYQQTPGQGLQFLFEYFSETQRNKGNFPGRFSGRQFSNSRSEMNVSTLELGDSALYLCASSLNPGGSYNEQFFGPGTRLTVL.

The rearrangement uses TRBV5-5 and TRBJ2-3, with D perhaps TRBD1 or TRBD2 (5 bases each). The CDR3 totals 15 residues. Trimming took off 1 base at V and 5 bases at J, with 14 bases between the two ends. Germline-derived CDR1 and CDR2 are SGHKS and YYEKEE (reference sequence). The CDR3 loop reads CASSLRWDGRDTQYF. CDR3 nucleotide sequence: TGTGCCAGCAGCTTGCGTTGGGACGGTCGAGATACGCAGTATTTT.